This T cell receptor (beta chain) appears in the sequencing data of a study of T cell responses to AZD1222 COVID-19 vaccine. Study-level background: The analysis combined second doses at about 4 or about 12 weeks. Study results and limitations: Donors in the cohort were predominantly white British and more often female, and clonal diversity was possibly underestimated. Seropositive AZD1222 recipients at baseline numbered only 6 or 7. After the peak T cell response, and only then, were repertoires sampled.

About this clone: Antigen unknown.

TCRdb's copy holds only in-frame clones and misses some; the assay was immunoSEQ multiplex PCR. This sample has roughly 110,000 clones; more than 80% occur once, and the top ten carry 6.6%. Germline loops: CDR1 SNHLY, CDR2 FYNNEI. The CDR3 spans 11 residues. V shed 4 bases and J shed 3 bases, with 1 base lying between them. This rearrangement joins TRBV2 to TRBJ1-5; no clear D. This clonotype was obtained from an adult in good health. The specimen was peripheral blood, collected on day 0 of AZD1222 vaccination. CDR3 protein: CASSANQPQHF. In DNA form, the CDR3 reads TGTGCCAGCAGTGCCAATCAGCCCCAGCATTTT.